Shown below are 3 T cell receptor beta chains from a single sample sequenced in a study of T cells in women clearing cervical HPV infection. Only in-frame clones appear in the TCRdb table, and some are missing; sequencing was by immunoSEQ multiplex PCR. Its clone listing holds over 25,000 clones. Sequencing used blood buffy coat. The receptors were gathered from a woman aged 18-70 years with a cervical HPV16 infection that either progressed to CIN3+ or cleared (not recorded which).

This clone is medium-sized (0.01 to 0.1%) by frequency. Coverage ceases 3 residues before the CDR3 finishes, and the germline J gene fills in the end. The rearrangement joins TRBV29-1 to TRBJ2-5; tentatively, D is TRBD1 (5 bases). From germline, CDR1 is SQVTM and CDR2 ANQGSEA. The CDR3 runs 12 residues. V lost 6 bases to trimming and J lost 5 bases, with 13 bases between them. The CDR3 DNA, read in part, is TGCAGCGTCGCGACAGTAGGGGAGACC. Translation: CSVATVGET. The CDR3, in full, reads CSVATVGETQYF. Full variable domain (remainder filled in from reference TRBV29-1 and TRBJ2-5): SAVISQKPSRDICQRGTSLTIQCQVDSQVTMMFWYRQQPGQSLTLIATANQGSEATYESGFVIDKFPISRPNLTFSTLTVSNMSPEDSSIYLCSVATVGETQYFGPGTRLLVL.

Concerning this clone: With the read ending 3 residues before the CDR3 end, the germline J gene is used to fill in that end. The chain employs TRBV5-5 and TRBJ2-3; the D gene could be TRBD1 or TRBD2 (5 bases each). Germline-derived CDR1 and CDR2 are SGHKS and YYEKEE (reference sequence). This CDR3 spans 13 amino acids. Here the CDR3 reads CASSLEGNQPQYF. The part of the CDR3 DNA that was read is TGTGCCAGCAGCTTAGAGGGGAATCAGCCG.

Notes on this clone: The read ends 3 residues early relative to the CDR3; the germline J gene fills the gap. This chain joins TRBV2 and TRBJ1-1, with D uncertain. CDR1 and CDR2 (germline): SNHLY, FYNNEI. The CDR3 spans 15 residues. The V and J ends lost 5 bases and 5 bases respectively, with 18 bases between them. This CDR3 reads CASSLTDGVGTEAFF. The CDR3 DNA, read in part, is TGTGCCAGCAGTTTGACCGACGGGGTAGGAACTGAA.